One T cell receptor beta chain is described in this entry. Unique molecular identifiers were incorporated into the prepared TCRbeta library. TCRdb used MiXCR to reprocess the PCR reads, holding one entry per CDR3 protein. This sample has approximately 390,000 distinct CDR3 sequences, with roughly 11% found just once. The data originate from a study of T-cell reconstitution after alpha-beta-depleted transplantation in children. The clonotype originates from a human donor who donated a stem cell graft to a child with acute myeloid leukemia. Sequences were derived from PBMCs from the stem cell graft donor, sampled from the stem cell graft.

CDR3 sequence: CATSRDVGIAGGEDTQYF. CDR3 nucleotide sequence: TGTGCCACCAGCAGAGACGTCGGAATTGCGGGGGGAGAAGATACGCAGTATTTT. The chain joins TRBV15 to TRBJ2-3, with 8 bases that match TRBD2. With V trimmed by 0 bases and J by 5 bases, 13 bases remained unmatched. CDR3 size: 18 residues. CDR1 is LNHNV, CDR2 YYDKDF, per germline (reference sequence).